This TCR beta chain was sequenced for a study of blood T cell repertoires in COVID-19. On the study more broadly: From T cells, B-cell-depleted T cells, or PBMCs came the material, which was cDNA or gDNA.

The data were produced by immunoSEQ multiplex PCR, yet TCRdb's version contains in-frame clones alone and is incomplete. The data show around 31,000 clones, around 85% seen once. V was pared by 6 bases and J by 1 base, with 15 bases of the junction left unmatched. The length of the CDR3 is 17 residues. The germline CDR1 and CDR2 sequences are MNHEY and SMNVEV (reference sequence). The receptor was derived from a human donor with active COVID-19. The donor label of this sample is uncertain. Sequences were obtained from peripheral blood. The rearrangement uses TRBV27 and TRBJ2-7, with 7 bases that match TRBD1. As DNA, the CDR3 is TGTGCCAGCAGCAGGGGACAGCTATCGCCTTATTCCTACGAGCAGTACTTC. This sequence encodes CASSRGQLSPYSYEQYF.